The next 9 T cell receptor beta chains were all read from a single sample in a study of graft-versus-host responses after intestinal transplantation. Which antigens these TCRs recognize remains unknown. TCRdb keeps only in-frame clones here, not all; method: immunoSEQ multiplex PCR. The table has 84,000 or so clones, 80% to 85% seen once. The sequences come from unstimulated CD4+ T cells sorted from spleen or lymph node cells, collected before intestinal transplant. The receptors were gathered from a human donor who received an intestinal transplant.

This clone was counted a few times. The chain combines TRBV7-9 with TRBJ2-7, with no clear D. With 5 bases removed from V and 3 bases from J, the gap between germline ends came to 11 bases. The CDR3 is made up of 13 amino acids. Germline loops: CDR1 SEHNR, CDR2 FQNEAQ (reference sequence). The CDR3 reads CASSASGSYEQYF. CDR3 coding DNA: TGTGCCAGCAGCGCGAGTGGTAGCTACGAGCAGTACTTC. Filled out from reference TRBV7-9 and TRBJ2-7, the complete variable domain reads DTGVSQNPRHKITKRGQNVTFRCDPISEHNRLYWYRQTLGQGPEFLTYFQNEAQLEKSRLLSDRFSAERPKGSFSTLEIQRTEQGDSAMYLCASSASGSYEQYFGPGTRLTVT.

V usage is TRBV25-1 and J usage is TRBJ2-5; tentatively, D is TRBD1 (6 bases). Germline V gene lookup returns CDR1 MGHDK and CDR2 SYGVNS. Between the trimmed V and J ends, which lost 8 bases and 4 bases, there was a span of 11 bases. The CDR3 has 12 amino acids. Written as DNA, the CDR3 is TGTGCCAGCTCAGGGGTTGTAGAGACCCAGTACTTC. Its translation is CASSGVVETQYF.

The rearrangement links TRBV28 to TRBJ1-5; tentatively, D is TRBD1 (6 bases). CDR1 and CDR2 from the germline V gene are MDHEN and SYDVKM. V dropped 6 bases and J dropped 6 bases, with 18 bases sitting between them. This CDR3 is 15 amino acids long. The CDR3, as DNA: TGTGCCAGCAGCCCTACAGGGAGCAGGGGTCAGCCCCAGCATTTT. Amino acids: CASSPTGSRGQPQHF.

The chain couples TRBV28 to TRBJ2-1, with 8 bases that match TRBD1. V trimming: 5 bases; J trimming: 8 bases; junction bases outside the gene matches: 11. This CDR3 comprises 15 residues. CDR1 and CDR2 from the germline V gene are MDHEN and SYDVKM. In DNA, the CDR3 is TGTGCCAGCAGTCCCCCAGGGGGCGCTTATGATGAGCAGTTCTTC. Its translation is CASSPPGGAYDEQFF.

The sample holds one count of this clone. A read error may account for a junction end that differs from germline. This chain connects TRBV2 to TRBJ2-1; 10 bases map to TRBD2. The germline gives CDR1 SNHLY, CDR2 FYNNEI. The CDR3 runs 18 residues. The CDR3 protein is CASREGPSGSSAHNEQFF. For the CDR3, the DNA is TGTGCCAGCAGGGAAGGGCCTAGCGGGAGTTCGGCGCACAATGAGCAGTTCTTC.

The J gene is TRBJ2-7, the V gene TRBV28; the match to TRBD2 covers 10 bases. V lost 4 bases and J lost 0; bases outside the gene matches: 9. CDR1 is MDHEN, CDR2 SYDVKM, per germline. CDR3 length equals 17 residues. This chain's CDR3 is CASSSPSGSFGSYEQYF. The CDR3 coding sequence is TGTGCCAGCAGTTCCCCTAGCGGGAGTTTCGGCTCCTACGAGCAGTACTTC.

The chain couples TRBV9 to TRBJ2-1; unclear D gene. This CDR3 comprises 14 residues. Germline V gives CDR1 SGDLS, CDR2 YYNGEE. Trimming removed 4 bases at V and 8 bases at J, with 16 bases between. This chain's CDR3 is CASSTAVLWDEQFF. DNA of the CDR3: TGTGCCAGCAGCACAGCCGTTTTGTGGGATGAGCAGTTCTTC.

This rearrangement joins TRBV7-3 to TRBJ2-3; D might be TRBD1 (5 bases). Germline-derived CDR1 and CDR2 are SGHTA and FQGTGA. V lost 5 bases and J lost 9, with 12 bases in between. The CDR3 length is 12 residues. CDR3 sequence reads: CASSGQGRTQYF. The CDR3 region has the DNA TGTGCCAGCAGCGGTCAGGGTAGGACGCAGTATTTT.

The gene calls are TRBV5-1 and TRBJ2-4, with 14 bases aligning to TRBD2. The CDR3 contains 16 residues. The germline CDR1 and CDR2 sequences are SGHRS and YFSETQ. With V trimmed by 4 bases and J by 6 bases, 6 bases remained unmatched. CDR3 sequence (DNA): TGCGCCAGCAGCCTGGGACTAGCGGGAGTAGGAAACATTCAGTACTTC. Encoded protein: CASSLGLAGVGNIQYF. Full variable domain (missing parts from reference TRBV5-1 and TRBJ2-4): KAGVTQTPRYLIKTRGQQVTLSCSPISGHRSVSWYQQTPGQGLQFLFEYFSETQRNKGNFPGRFSGRQFSNSRSEMNVSTLELGDSALYLCASSLGLAGVGNIQYFGAGTRLSVL.